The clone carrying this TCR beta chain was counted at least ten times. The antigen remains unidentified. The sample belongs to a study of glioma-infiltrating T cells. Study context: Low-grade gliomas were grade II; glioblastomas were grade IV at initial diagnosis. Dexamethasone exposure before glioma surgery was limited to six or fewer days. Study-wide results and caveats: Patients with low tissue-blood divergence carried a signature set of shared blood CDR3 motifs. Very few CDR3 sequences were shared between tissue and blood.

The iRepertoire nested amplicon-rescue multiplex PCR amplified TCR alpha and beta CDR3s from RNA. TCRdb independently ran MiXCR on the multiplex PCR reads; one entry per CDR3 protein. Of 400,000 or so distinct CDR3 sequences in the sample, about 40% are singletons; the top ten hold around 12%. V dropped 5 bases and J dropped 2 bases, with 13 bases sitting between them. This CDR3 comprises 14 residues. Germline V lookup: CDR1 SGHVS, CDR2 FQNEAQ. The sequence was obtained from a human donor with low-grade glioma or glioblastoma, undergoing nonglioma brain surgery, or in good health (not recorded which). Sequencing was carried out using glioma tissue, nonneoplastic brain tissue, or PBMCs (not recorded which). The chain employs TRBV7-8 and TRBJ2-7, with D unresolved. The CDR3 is CASSPRWLTYEQYF. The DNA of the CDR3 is TGTGCCAGCAGCCCCCGTTGGTTAACCTACGAGCAGTACTTC.